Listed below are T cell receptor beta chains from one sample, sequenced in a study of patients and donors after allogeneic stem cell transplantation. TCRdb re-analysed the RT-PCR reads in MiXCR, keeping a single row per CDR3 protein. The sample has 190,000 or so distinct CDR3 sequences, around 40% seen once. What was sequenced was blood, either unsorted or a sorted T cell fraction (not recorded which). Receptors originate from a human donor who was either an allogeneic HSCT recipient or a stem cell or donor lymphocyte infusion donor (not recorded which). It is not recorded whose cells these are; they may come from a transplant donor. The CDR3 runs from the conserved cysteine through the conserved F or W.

CDR3: CASSSTRAGTLGEKLFF
V: TRBV7-6
J: TRBJ1-4

CDR3: CSARATRVAYGNTEAFF
V: TRBV20-1
J: TRBJ1-1

CDR3: CASSPSDRGQPGYTF
V: TRBV7-9
J: TRBJ1-2

CDR3: CASSLVGGLSNQPQHF
V: TRBV7-2
J: TRBJ1-5

CDR3: CASSQEFRNTIYF
V: TRBV4-3
J: TRBJ1-3

CDR3: CSARVQGGMNTEAFF
V: TRBV20-1
J: TRBJ1-1

CDR3: CASSLLAEETQYF
V: TRBV12-3/TRBV12-4
J: TRBJ2-5

CDR3: CASSPQGQLAYNSPLHF
V: TRBV6-6
J: TRBJ1-6

CDR3: CASSPRFTDTQYF
V: TRBV7-2
J: TRBJ2-3

CDR3: CASSSWDRRYTEAFF
V: TRBV12-3/TRBV12-4
J: TRBJ1-1

CDR3: CASSGQGGNEQFF
V: TRBV27
J: TRBJ2-1

CDR3: CASSKDRGASGANVLTF
V: TRBV5-1
J: TRBJ2-6

CDR3: CASSQDKQVYSPLHF
V: TRBV4-3
J: TRBJ1-6

CDR3: CASSLLAGGPTGELFF
V: TRBV7-2
J: TRBJ2-2

CDR3: CSVRDRVETEAFF
V: TRBV29-1
J: TRBJ1-1

CDR3: CASNGAPPQETQYF
V: TRBV6-2/TRBV6-3
J: TRBJ2-5

CDR3: CASSSLDEQYF
V: TRBV5-4
J: TRBJ2-7

CDR3: CASSLVSSSGANVLTF
V: TRBV21-1
J: TRBJ2-6

CDR3: CASSRPGSHNSPLHF
V: TRBV18
J: TRBJ1-6

CDR3: CASSRFGPQNTEAFF
V: TRBV5-1
J: TRBJ1-1

CDR3: CASSSPWRGGKGEYF
V: TRBV28
J: TRBJ2-7